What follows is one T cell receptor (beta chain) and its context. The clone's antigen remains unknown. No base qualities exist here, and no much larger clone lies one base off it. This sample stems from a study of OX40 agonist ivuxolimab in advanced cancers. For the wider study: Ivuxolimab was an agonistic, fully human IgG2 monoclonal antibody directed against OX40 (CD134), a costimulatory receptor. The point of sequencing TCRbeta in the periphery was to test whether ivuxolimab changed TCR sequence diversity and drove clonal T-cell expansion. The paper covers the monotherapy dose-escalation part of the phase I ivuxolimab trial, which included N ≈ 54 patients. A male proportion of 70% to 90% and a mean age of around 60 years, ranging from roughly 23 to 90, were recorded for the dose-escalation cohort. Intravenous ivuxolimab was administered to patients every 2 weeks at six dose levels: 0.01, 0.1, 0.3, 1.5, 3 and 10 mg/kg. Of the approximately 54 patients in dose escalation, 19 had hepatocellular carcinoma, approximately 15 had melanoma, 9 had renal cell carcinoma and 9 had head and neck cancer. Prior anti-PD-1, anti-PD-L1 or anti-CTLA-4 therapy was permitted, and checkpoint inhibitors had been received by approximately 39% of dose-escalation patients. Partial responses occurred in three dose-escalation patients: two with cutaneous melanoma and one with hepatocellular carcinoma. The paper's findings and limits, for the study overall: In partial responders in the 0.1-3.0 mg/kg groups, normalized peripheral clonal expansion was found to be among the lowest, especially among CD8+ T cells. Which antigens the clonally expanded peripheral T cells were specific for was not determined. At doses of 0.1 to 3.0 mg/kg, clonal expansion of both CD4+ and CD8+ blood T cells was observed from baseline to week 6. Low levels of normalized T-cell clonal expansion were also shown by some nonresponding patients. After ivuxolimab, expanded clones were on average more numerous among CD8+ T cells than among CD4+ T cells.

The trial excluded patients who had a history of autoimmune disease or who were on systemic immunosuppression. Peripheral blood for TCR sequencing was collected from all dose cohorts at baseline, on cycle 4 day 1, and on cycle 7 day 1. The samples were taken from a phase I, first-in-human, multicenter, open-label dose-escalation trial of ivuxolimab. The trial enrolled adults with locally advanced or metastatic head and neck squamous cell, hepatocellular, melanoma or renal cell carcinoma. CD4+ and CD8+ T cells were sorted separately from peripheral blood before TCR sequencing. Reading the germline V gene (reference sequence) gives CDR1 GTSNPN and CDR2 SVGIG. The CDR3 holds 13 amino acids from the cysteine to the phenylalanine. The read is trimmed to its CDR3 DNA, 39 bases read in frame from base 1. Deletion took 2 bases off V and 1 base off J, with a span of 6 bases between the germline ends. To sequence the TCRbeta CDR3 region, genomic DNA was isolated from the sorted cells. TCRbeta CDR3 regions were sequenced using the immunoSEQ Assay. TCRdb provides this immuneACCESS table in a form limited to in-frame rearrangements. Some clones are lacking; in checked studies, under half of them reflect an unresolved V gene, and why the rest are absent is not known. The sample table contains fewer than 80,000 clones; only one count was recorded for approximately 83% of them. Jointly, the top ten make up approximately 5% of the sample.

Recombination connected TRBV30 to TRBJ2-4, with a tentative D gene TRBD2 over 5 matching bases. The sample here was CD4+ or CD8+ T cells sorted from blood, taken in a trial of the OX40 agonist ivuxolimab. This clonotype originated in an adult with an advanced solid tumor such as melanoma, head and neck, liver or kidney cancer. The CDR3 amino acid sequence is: CAWSPGAKNIQYF. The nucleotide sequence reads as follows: TGTGCCTGGAGTCCGGGGGCCAAAAACATTCAGTACTTC.